This TCR beta chain was documented in a study of T cell clonotyping in hematopoietic cell transplantation. On the study more broadly: Recipients' pretransplant samples followed cytoreduction.

The count of this clone is one. Its specificity is not known. Whole-study results and caveats: At the given depth, recipient repertoires were over 95% de novo clonotypes. After transplant, recipient diversity fell while pathologically expanded clonotypes grew through day 180.

The time point is: recipient sample about 28 days before transplant, after cytoreduction. Sequencing was performed with immunoSEQ multiplex PCR; in TCRdb, only in-frame clones are kept and a portion is missing. The repertoire holds around 25,000 clones, with more than 65% as singletons. The CDR3 runs to 15 residues. Germline CDR1 and CDR2: MNHEY and SVGAGI. The junction had 2 bases not matched to a gene; V was cut back by 0 bases and J by 2 bases. The material sequenced was peripheral blood mononuclear cells, taken before stem cell transplant. This sequence originates from a woman aged 60-75 years with acute myeloid leukemia. Some clones in this sample may be carry-over from other donors' samples. The chain links TRBV6-5 to TRBJ2-7; 9 bases are a match to TRBD2. This chain's CDR3 is CASSYSLAGAYEQYF. In DNA form, the CDR3 reads TGTGCCAGCAGTTACTCACTAGCGGGTGCCTACGAGCAGTACTTC.